The clone carrying this T cell receptor (beta chain) was recorded many times. Its antigen is not identified. The entry originates in a study of T cells after yellow fever vaccination. Study background: SMART-Seq v4 Ultra Low Input served to prepare low-cell-number fractions. General study results and limits: Shared CD4/CD8 clonotypes were a small share, likely from convergent recombination.

In germline, CDR1 is SGHRS, CDR2 YFSETQ. V lost 2 bases and J lost 8, with 21 bases in between. This CDR3 has 16 residues. TCRdb processed the 5' RACE reads anew with MiXCR; each CDR3 protein has one entry. The sample includes about 130,000 distinct CDR3 sequences, more than 6% of them seen just once. The origin of this receptor is a man younger than 35 who received the YFV17D yellow fever vaccine. The starting material was CD4+ T cells sorted from PBMCs, obtained about 10 days after the first yellow fever vaccination. The V gene is TRBV5-1, the J gene TRBJ2-3; D is perhaps TRBD2 (7 bases). CDR3 sequence: CASSFGSGGAIGTQYF. Here the CDR3 DNA reads TGCGCCAGCAGCTTCGGAAGTGGGGGGGCAATCGGTACGCAGTATTTT.